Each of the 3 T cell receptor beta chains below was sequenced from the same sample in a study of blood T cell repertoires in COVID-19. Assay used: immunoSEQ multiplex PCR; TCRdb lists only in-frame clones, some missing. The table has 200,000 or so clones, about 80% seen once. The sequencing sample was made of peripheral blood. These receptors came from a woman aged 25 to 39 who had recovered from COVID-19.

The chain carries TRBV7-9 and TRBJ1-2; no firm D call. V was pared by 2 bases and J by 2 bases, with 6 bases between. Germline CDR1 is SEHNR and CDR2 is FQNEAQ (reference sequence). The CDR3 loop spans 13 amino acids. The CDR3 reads CASSLHSNYGYTF. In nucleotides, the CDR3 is TGTGCCAGCAGCTTACACAGCAACTATGGCTACACCTTC.

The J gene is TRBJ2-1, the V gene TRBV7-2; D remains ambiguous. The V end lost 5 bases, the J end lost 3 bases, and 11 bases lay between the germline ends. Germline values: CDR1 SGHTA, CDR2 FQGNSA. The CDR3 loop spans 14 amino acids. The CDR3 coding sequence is TGTGCCAGCAGCGTTCTGCTAGGCTACAATGAGCAGTTCTTC. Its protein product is CASSVLLGYNEQFF. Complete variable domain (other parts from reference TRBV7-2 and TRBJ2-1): GAGVSQSPSNKVTEKGKDVELRCDPISGHTALYWYRQSLGQGLEFLIYFQGNSAPDKSGLPSDRFSAERTGGSVSTLTIQRTQQEDSAVYLCASSVLLGYNEQFFGPGTRLTVL.

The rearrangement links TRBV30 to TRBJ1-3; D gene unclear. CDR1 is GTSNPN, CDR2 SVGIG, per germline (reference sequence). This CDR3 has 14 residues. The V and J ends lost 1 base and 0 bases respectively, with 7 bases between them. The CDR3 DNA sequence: TGTGCCTGGAGTGAAATCAGCTCTGGAAACACCATATATTTT. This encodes CAWSEISSGNTIYF.